This TCR beta chain was recorded in a study of monozygotic twins with inflammatory bowel disease. TCR libraries were prepared from roughly 3,700 ng total RNA each. The template switching step added UMIs that contained a 6-nucleotide sample barcode. For each CDR3 protein, TCRdb gives one entry from its re-call of the 5' RACE reads, without DNA. In total, the table holds 160,000 or so distinct CDR3 sequences. Study conclusions and caveats: A single strong IBD-associated signal or clonotype was not supported by the findings. Versus healthy twins, IBD patients showed fewer clonotypes shared with others, especially with disease activity.

As for this clonotype: Its antigen remains unknown.

The CDR3 consists of 14 residues. Germline CDR1 is SGHDT and CDR2 is YYEEEE. The receptor was isolated from a human donor with ulcerative colitis or Crohn's disease, or a healthy co-twin of an affected twin (not recorded which). The chain is built from TRBV5-6 and TRBJ2-5; TCRdb lists TRBD2, though no DNA is available to test this call. Sequencing used blood. CDR3 region: CASSLRAGKETQYF. The full variable domain, its missing parts supplied by reference TRBV5-6 and TRBJ2-5, is DAGVTQSPTHLIKTRGQQVTLRCSPKSGHDTVSWYQQALGQGPQFIFQYYEEEERQRGNFPDRFSGHQFPNYSSELNVNALLLGDSALYLCASSLRAGKETQYFGPGTRLLVL.